The 30 T cell receptor beta chains presented below share a single source sample, sequenced in a study of cytomegalovirus exposure and HLA in healthy donors. The PCR ran on 60 Vbeta and 13 Jbeta primers. Sequencing used immunoSEQ multiplex PCR; TCRdb keeps in-frame clones, though not all of them. The table shows around 110,000 clones, with 73% occurring only once. Specimen: PBMCs. The receptors come from a woman under 40 in good health and CMV-seronegative.

The gene calls are TRBV7-9 and TRBJ2-3; TRBD2 agrees at 14 bases. This CDR3 is 16 amino acids long. V lost 9 bases and J lost 0; bases outside the gene matches: 5. Germline V gene data show CDR1 as SEHNR and CDR2 as FQNEAQ (reference sequence). CDR3 bases: TGTGCCAGTTCCGGGACTAGCGGGAGTAGCACAGATACGCAGTATTTT. This encodes CASSGTSGSSTDTQYF.

The CDR3 region has the DNA TGTGCCAGCAGCTACGCAGGGGTGAAAAACACCATATATTTT. Translating it yields CASSYAGVKNTIYF. This chain links TRBV7-9 with TRBJ1-3; a weak D match, TRBD1 (6 bases). The CDR3 runs to 14 residues. The V end was cut by 4 bases, the J end by 6 bases, with 13 bases between. Germline CDR1 reads SEHNR; CDR2 reads FQNEAQ (reference sequence).

The chain has TRBV11-2 and TRBJ1-1; D uncertain. The CDR3 is 12 residues long. Germline V gene lookup returns CDR1 SGHAT and CDR2 FQNNGV. The V end was cut by 5 bases, the J end by 3 bases, with 7 bases between. The CDR3 DNA follows: TGTGCCAGCAGCCCCGTTTACACTGAAGCTTTCTTT. Translated: CASSPVYTEAFF. Full variable domain (rest looked up from reference TRBV11-2 and TRBJ1-1): EAGVAQSPRYKIIEKRQSVAFWCNPISGHATLYWYQQILGQGPKLLIQFQNNGVVDDSQLPKDRFSAERLKGVDSTLKIQPAKLEDSAVYLCASSPVYTEAFFGQGTRLTVV.

The J gene is TRBJ2-3, the V gene TRBV29-1; 7 nucleotides match TRBD2. The CDR3 totals 18 residues. Per the germline V gene, CDR1 is SQVTM and CDR2 is ANQGSEA. The V and J ends lost 3 bases and 0 bases, in that order; junction bases with no gene match: 15. CDR3 DNA sequence: TGCAGCGTTGACCCTAGCGCTAGCGGACTATCTAGCACAGATACGCAGTATTTT. Translation gives CSVDPSASGLSSTDTQYF.

This chain joins TRBV5-1 and TRBJ2-2, with TRBD1 identical over 8 bases. Looked up from germline, CDR1 is SGHRS and CDR2 is YFSETQ. V dropped 4 bases and J dropped 1; count of bases not matched to a gene: 3. There are 15 residues in the CDR3. Written as DNA, the CDR3 is TGCGCCAGCAGCCAGGGGGCAAGGAACACCGGGGAGCTGTTTTTT. This sequence encodes CASSQGARNTGELFF.

J is TRBJ1-1 and V is TRBV7-6; no clear D. CDR3 length: 14 amino acids. The germline V gene encodes CDR1 SGHVS and CDR2 FNYEAQ. V was pared by 0 bases and J by 1 base, with 6 bases between. CDR3 in amino acids: CASSLAGGNTEAFF. Written as DNA, the CDR3 is TGTGCCAGCAGCTTAGCAGGCGGGAACACTGAAGCTTTCTTT.

The CDR3 bases are TGCAGCGTTGTGGGGACAAGGAACACTGAAGCTTTCTTT. Its protein is CSVVGTRNTEAFF. V usage is TRBV29-1 and J usage is TRBJ1-1; possibly TRBD1 for D (6 bases). The CDR3 spans 13 residues. Trimming stripped 4 bases from V and 1 base from J, with 10 bases between. CDR1 SQVTM and CDR2 ANQGSEA come from the germline V gene.

The chain couples TRBV18 to TRBJ2-2, with 7 bases lining up with TRBD1. This CDR3 is built from 16 residues. The V and J ends lost 5 bases and 0 bases, in that order; junction bases with no gene match: 6. Per germline, CDR1 KGHSH and CDR2 LQKENI. CDR3 nucleotides: TGTGCCAGCTCAAAGGGGGCATCACCGAACACCGGGGAGCTGTTTTTT. This codes for CASSKGASPNTGELFF. The full variable domain, completed using reference TRBV18 and TRBJ2-2, is NAGVMQNPRHLVRRRGQEARLRCSPMKGHSHVYWYRQLPEEGLKFMVYLQKENIIDESGMPKERFSAEFPKEGPSILRIQQVVRGDSAAYFCASSKGASPNTGELFFGEGSRLTVL.

This clone appeared once. The rearrangement links TRBV30 to TRBJ2-3; TRBD1 is a possible D gene (5 bases). Germline CDR1 GTSNPN, CDR2 SVGIG (reference sequence). CDR3 length equals 14 residues. V was shortened by 3 bases and J by 3 bases, with 13 bases between the two germline ends. The CDR3 region has the DNA TGTGCCTGGAGAAGGGCAGGGTCAACAGATACGCAGTATTTT. Translated, it gives CAWRRAGSTDTQYF.

The J gene is TRBJ2-1, the V gene TRBV5-4, with 12 bases identical to TRBD2. V shed 4 bases and J 4 bases; nucleotides not matched to a gene: 6. CDR1 is SGHNT and CDR2 is YYREEE in the germline V gene (reference sequence). This CDR3 has 16 amino acids. The CDR3 DNA sequence: TGTGCCAGCAGCACAAGGACTAGCGGGATATACAATGAGCAGTTCTTC. It is translated as CASSTRTSGIYNEQFF.

The chain employs TRBV28 and TRBJ1-1; unclear D gene. The CDR3 has 13 residues. Germline CDR1 and CDR2: MDHEN and SYDVKM. Trimming stripped 7 bases from V and 1 base from J, with 10 bases between. The CDR3 here is CASMRRGNTEAFF. CDR3 coding DNA: TGTGCCAGCATGAGACGGGGGAACACTGAAGCTTTCTTT.

This chain uses TRBV28 with TRBJ1-1; tentative D call: TRBD1 (6 bases). The CDR3 loop spans 12 amino acids. CDR1 and CDR2 (germline): MDHEN, SYDVKM. Deletions cut 7 bases from V and 8 bases from J, with 14 bases between. The CDR3 here is CASKLAGTEAFF. DNA of the CDR3: TGTGCCAGCAAACTTGCCGGGACAGAAGCTTTCTTT.

This chain uses TRBV27 with TRBJ2-7; D perhaps matches TRBD2 (6 bases). V shed 5 bases and J shed 6 bases, with 14 bases lying between them. The V gene's germline CDR1 is MNHEY and CDR2 SMNVEV (reference sequence). The CDR3 runs to 13 residues. The CDR3 is CASSPILGGEQYF. The DNA of the CDR3 is TGTGCCAGCAGTCCGATTCTGGGAGGCGAGCAGTACTTC.

This rearrangement joins TRBV27 to TRBJ2-1; the D gene is possibly TRBD2 (6 bases). The V gene's germline CDR1 is MNHEY and CDR2 SMNVEV (reference sequence). Trimming pared 5 bases from V and 6 bases from J, leaving 14 bases between. The CDR3 spans 14 residues. This CDR3 is CASSGLSPINEQFF. CDR3 coding DNA: TGTGCCAGCAGTGGACTAAGCCCCATCAATGAGCAGTTCTTC.

The genes are TRBV6-5 and TRBJ1-1; D is unresolved. This CDR3 has 13 amino acids. The germline CDR1 and CDR2 sequences are MNHEY and SVGAGI. The V end was cut by 5 bases, the J end by 5 bases, with 12 bases between. The CDR3 spells CASSLNTGTEAFF. CDR3 sequence (DNA): TGTGCCAGCAGTCTCAACACGGGGACTGAAGCTTTCTTT.

The chain has TRBV29-1 and TRBJ1-1, with no clear D. Germline CDR1 is SQVTM and CDR2 is ANQGSEA. V lost 5 bases, J lost 6 bases, and 7 bases lay in between. The CDR3 covers 10 residues. The CDR3 spells CSVKYSEAFF. CDR3 nucleotide sequence: TGCAGCGTTAAATACTCTGAAGCTTTCTTT.

This chain joins TRBV5-6 and TRBJ2-5; TRBD2 is a possible D gene (5 bases). CDR1 SGHDT and CDR2 YYEEEE come from the germline V gene. The CDR3 length is 13 residues. The germline V and J ends were trimmed by 3 bases and 11 bases, with 17 bases remaining between them. In DNA form, the CDR3 reads TGTGCCAGCAGCTGGACCGAAATGGGAGAGCAGTACTTC. Translating gives CASSWTEMGEQYF. Together with reference TRBV5-6 and TRBJ2-5, the CDR3 gives the full variable domain: DAGVTQSPTHLIKTRGQQVTLRCSPKSGHDTVSWYQQALGQGPQFIFQYYEEEERQRGNFPDRFSGHQFPNYSSELNVNALLLGDSALYLCASSWTEMGEQYFGPGTRLLVL.

The V call is TRBV6-5, the J call TRBJ2-3; a weak D match, TRBD1 (5 bases). V was trimmed by 7 bases and J by 2 bases, leaving 13 bases between them. Germline CDR1 MNHEY, CDR2 SVGAGI. This CDR3 region has 14 residues. The DNA for the CDR3 is TGTGCCAGCACTACAGGAGCTCTCACAGATACGCAGTATTTT. It codes for CASTTGALTDTQYF.

This clone was counted only a few times. V gene TRBV7-9 combines with J gene TRBJ2-1; TRBD2 matches 12 bases. The CDR3 extends over 15 amino acids. Trimming removed 1 base from V and 5 bases from J; junction bases left unmatched: 0. Looked up from germline, CDR1 is SEHNR and CDR2 is FQNEAQ (reference sequence). The DNA of the CDR3 is TGTGCCAGCAGCTTAGGGACTAGCGGGAACAATGAGCAGTTCTTC. Protein sequence: CASSLGTSGNNEQFF.

This clone occurred a few times. The chain recombines TRBV5-4 with TRBJ2-3; 8 nucleotides line up with TRBD2. CDR1 SGHNT and CDR2 YYREEE come from the germline V gene (reference sequence). The V gene end was trimmed by 4 bases and the J gene end by 1 base; junction bases not matched to a gene: 11. The CDR3 spans 17 residues. CDR3 DNA: TGTGCCAGCAGCCTAGAATCGAGCGGGAGTCGCACAGATACGCAGTATTTT. This translates into CASSLESSGSRTDTQYF.

The chain employs TRBV6-6 and TRBJ2-1; D is unresolved. The CDR3 totals 15 residues. V dropped 4 bases and J dropped 0 bases, with 10 bases sitting between them. In germline, CDR1 is MNHNY, CDR2 SVGAGI (reference sequence). This CDR3 reads CASSSLPSSYNEQFF. CDR3 DNA sequence: TGTGCCAGCAGTTCCTTACCTAGCTCCTACAATGAGCAGTTCTTC.

This chain joins TRBV19 and TRBJ1-6, with 8 bases matching TRBD1. V gave up 10 bases and J gave up 9 bases; unmatched junction bases: 14. Germline V CDR1 and CDR2: LNHDA, SQIVND (reference sequence). The CDR3 runs 15 residues. In DNA, the CDR3 is TGTGCCACGAGGGGGTTCGGACAGGGCTCTTCACCCCTCCACTTT. It encodes CATRGFGQGSSPLHF.

The rearrangement links TRBV6-5 to TRBJ1-2; TRBD1 matches 7 bases. V lost 2 bases to trimming and J lost 3 bases; unmatched junction nucleotides: 6. This CDR3 is 15 amino acids long. Germline CDR1 is MNHEY and CDR2 is SVGAGI. The CDR3 spells CASSYDGTVHYGYTF. The CDR3 DNA is TGTGCCAGCAGTTACGATGGGACAGTTCACTATGGCTACACCTTC.

This chain joins TRBV4-2 and TRBJ2-1, with D perhaps TRBD2 (5 bases). V lost 0 bases, J lost 0 bases, and 12 bases lay in between. Per the germline V gene, CDR1 is LGHNA and CDR2 is YNFKEQ. The CDR3 is 17 residues long. The CDR3 sequence is CASSQDVGLASYNEQFF. CDR3 nucleotide sequence: TGTGCCAGCAGCCAAGATGTAGGCCTAGCCTCCTACAATGAGCAGTTCTTC.

This clone was counted between two and nine times. The rearrangement uses TRBV18 and TRBJ2-1, with TRBD2 matching over 7 bases. Looked up from germline, CDR1 is KGHSH and CDR2 is LQKENI. The CDR3 runs to 15 residues. The V segment lost 3 bases and the J segment 7 bases; nucleotides outside the gene matches: 9. CDR3 coding DNA: TGTGCCAGCTCACCGGTTGGGAGGGATCATAATGAGCAGTTCTTC. This gives the protein CASSPVGRDHNEQFF.

V gene TRBV25-1 combines with J gene TRBJ2-5; TRBD2 aligns across 16 bases. CDR1 and CDR2 (germline): MGHDK, SYGVNS. The CDR3 sequence is 18 residues long. With V trimmed by 2 bases and J by 1 base, 4 bases remained unmatched. As DNA, the CDR3 is TGTGCCAGCAGTGAAGGGGGACTAGCGGGGGGGCCCCAAGAGACCCAGTACTTC. This translates into CASSEGGLAGGPQETQYF.

The chain uses TRBV6-5 and TRBJ2-7; D might be TRBD2 (6 bases). CDR3 length: 16 residues. Trimming stripped 0 bases from V and 2 bases from J, with 14 bases between. Germline-derived CDR1 and CDR2 are MNHEY and SVGAGI. The CDR3 DNA sequence: TGTGCCAGCAGTTACTCTTTTATGGGGGGTCCCTACGAGCAGTACTTC. Protein product: CASSYSFMGGPYEQYF.

J is TRBJ1-5 and V is TRBV6-5; 11 bases align to TRBD1. The CDR3 spans 14 residues. With V trimmed by 6 bases and J by 5 bases, 3 bases remained unmatched. Germline CDR1 and CDR2: MNHEY and SVGAGI. The CDR3 nucleotides are TGTGCCAGCAGAAGGGACAGGGGGGATCAGCCCCAGCATTTT. Translating it yields CASRRDRGDQPQHF.

CDR3 sequence reads: CASSPRGGPATNEKLFF. CDR3 bases: TGTGCCAGCTCACCACGAGGCGGTCCCGCAACTAATGAAAAACTGTTTTTT. V usage is TRBV18 and J usage is TRBJ1-4; D unclear. In germline, CDR1 is KGHSH, CDR2 LQKENI. Trimming cost V 1 base and J 0 bases, with 12 bases left between them. The length of the CDR3 is 17 residues.

Details on this clone: The germline gene is not matched at one end of the junction; a read error may be the cause. V and J are TRBV6-5 and TRBJ2-5; 8 positions agree with TRBD2. The CDR3 totals 15 residues. The V gene's germline CDR1 is MNHEY and CDR2 SVGAGI. CDR3 bases: TGTGTCAGCTCCCAAAGTGGCGGGGGGCAAGAGACCCAGTACTTC. Translated, it gives CVSSQSGGGQETQYF.